The 11 T cell receptor beta chains reported below all come from one sample, sequenced in a study of patients and donors after allogeneic stem cell transplantation. TCRdb independently ran MiXCR on the RT-PCR reads; one entry per CDR3 protein. The repertoire consists of about a million distinct CDR3 sequences, with roughly 18% occurring once and the leading ten covering roughly 6%. Sequencing was performed on blood, either unsorted or a sorted T cell fraction (not recorded which). The receptors come from a human donor who was either an allogeneic HSCT recipient or a stem cell or donor lymphocyte infusion donor (not recorded which). It is not recorded whose cells these are; they may come from a transplant donor.

The sample holds many counts of this clonotype. The chain recombines TRBV7-8 with TRBJ2-1, with D possibly matching TRBD2 (6 bases). Germline CDR1 and CDR2: SGHVS and FQNEAQ. V lost 1 base to trimming and J lost 3 bases, with 13 bases between them. This CDR3 has 16 amino acids. For the CDR3, the DNA is TGTGCCAGCAGCTTAGATCGACTAGGCGTCTACAATGAGCAGTTCTTC. Its translation: CASSLDRLGVYNEQFF.

The chain carries TRBV6-5 and TRBJ2-2; D is undetermined. Trimming shortened V by 3 bases and J by 1 base, and 9 bases separated the two germline ends. Germline values: CDR1 MNHEY, CDR2 SVGAGI. There are 15 residues in the CDR3. The CDR3 region has the DNA TGTGCCAGCAGTTATGAGGTCCTGAACACCGGGGAGCTGTTTTTT. Its translation is CASSYEVLNTGELFF.

The sample holds many counts of this clonotype. The V and J genes are TRBV4-3 and TRBJ2-2, with 11 bases lining up with TRBD1. V gave up 4 bases and J gave up 5 bases; unmatched junction bases: 6. There are 16 residues in the CDR3. Looked up from germline, CDR1 is LGHNA and CDR2 is YSLEER. The CDR3 spells CASSLGQGAGTGELFF. The CDR3 coding sequence is TGCGCCAGCAGCCTAGGACAGGGGGCAGGGACCGGGGAGCTGTTTTTT.

This chain links TRBV10-3 with TRBJ1-1; D ambiguous. With 3 bases removed from V and 6 bases from J, the gap between germline ends came to 14 bases. This CDR3 region has 14 residues. Per the germline V gene, CDR1 is ENHRY and CDR2 is SYGVKD. DNA for the CDR3: TGTGCCATCAGTGAAGGACGCTGGGTGGCTGAAGCTTTCTTT. It yields the protein CAISEGRWVAEAFF.

The chain links TRBV4-2 to TRBJ2-6; D ambiguous. The ends were cut back, 5 bases at V and 4 bases at J, with 9 bases in the middle. The CDR3 is 14 amino acids. CDR1 LGHNA and CDR2 YNFKEQ come from the germline V gene. CDR3 amino acids: CASSAARGANVLTF. The DNA for the CDR3 is TGTGCCAGCAGCGCCGCCCGGGGGGCCAACGTCCTGACTTTC.

The genes are TRBV19 and TRBJ2-1, with 12 positions matching TRBD2. Looked up from germline, CDR1 is LNHDA and CDR2 is SQIVND (reference sequence). Unmatched junction bases numbered 8, after V lost 4 bases and J lost 4 bases. The CDR3 sequence is 17 residues long. CDR3 sequence reads: CASSKATGTSGYNEQFF. As DNA, the CDR3 is TGTGCCAGTAGTAAGGCGACCGGGACTAGCGGGTACAATGAGCAGTTCTTC. The whole variable domain, filled in from reference TRBV19 and TRBJ2-1, reads DGGITQSPKYLFRKEGQNVTLSCEQNLNHDAMYWYRQDPGQGLRLIYYSQIVNDFQKGDIAEGYSVSREKKESFPLTVTSAQKNPTAFYLCASSKATGTSGYNEQFFGPGTRLTVL.

The chain couples TRBV7-9 to TRBJ1-6; TRBD1 agrees at 10 bases. Trimming cost V 5 bases and J 10 bases; bases outside gene matches: 11. CDR1 and CDR2 (germline): SEHNR, FQNEAQ (reference sequence). There are 16 residues in the CDR3. The CDR3 region has the DNA TGTGCCAGCAGCGCCCGGGCCGGGACAGGGGTATCACCCCTCCACTTT. The encoded protein is CASSARAGTGVSPLHF.

The table lists this clonotype with many counts. The J gene is TRBJ2-3, the V gene TRBV12-3 or TRBV12-4, with 7 bases lining up with TRBD2. This CDR3 is built from 16 residues. Trimming took 6 bases from V and 4 from J; bases not matched to a gene: 13. CDR3 sequence reads: CASRPLSGLMADTQYF. CDR3 nucleotide sequence: TGTGCCAGCAGGCCCCTCTCGGGACTAATGGCAGATACGCAGTATTTT.

This clonotype turned up a few times. The gene calls are TRBV10-3 and TRBJ2-5; D unclear. This CDR3 comprises 13 residues. CDR1 and CDR2 (germline): ENHRY, SYGVKD. V lost 7 bases and J lost 2, with 11 bases in between. The DNA of the CDR3 is TGTGCCATCACGGCAGACCCTCAAGAGACCCAGTACTTC. Amino acid sequence: CAITADPQETQYF.

This clonotype turned up a few times. The chain recombines TRBV5-1 with TRBJ1-2; TRBD1 matches 7 bases. The CDR3 contains 15 residues. Per the germline V gene, CDR1 is SGHRS and CDR2 is YFSETQ. V trimming: 4 bases; J trimming: 0 bases; junction bases outside the gene matches: 6. The CDR3 nucleotides read TGCGCCAGCAGCCTGCTGACAGGGTCTAACTATGGCTACACCTTC. Translation gives CASSLLTGSNYGYTF.

V gene TRBV4-2 combines with J gene TRBJ1-5; no clear D gene. CDR1 LGHNA and CDR2 YNFKEQ come from the germline V gene. CDR3 length: 18 amino acids. V dropped 0 bases and J dropped 3 bases, with 18 bases sitting between them. The CDR3 sequence: CASSQDPRRRRDNQPQHF. The DNA of the CDR3 is TGTGCCAGCAGCCAAGATCCTCGCAGGAGGAGGGACAATCAGCCCCAGCATTTT.